The 24 T cell receptor beta chains listed next were all sequenced from one sample in a study of T cells in Graves' hyperthyroidism and ophthalmopathy. RNA transcripts provided the source from which TCR beta CDR3 regions were amplified. HTBI primers drove first-round RT-PCR of the TCR CDR3. TCRdb re-called the multiplex PCR reads with MiXCR, one entry per CDR3 protein. Counted here are more than 450,000 distinct CDR3 sequences, 12% to 15% occurring once; the ten biggest clones make up roughly 13%. The sample consisted of blood. These receptors were obtained from a woman aged 40 to 50 with Graves' hyperthyroidism.

Ten or more counts support this clonotype. This chain joins TRBV28 and TRBJ2-7; D not resolved. Germline V gene sequence: CDR1 MDHEN, CDR2 SYDVKM. The length of the CDR3 is 15 residues. V lost 6 bases and J lost 4, with 19 bases in between. The CDR3 sequence: CASREFRSPHYEQYF. In nucleotides, the CDR3 is TGTGCCAGCAGGGAATTCAGGTCTCCCCATTACGAGCAGTACTTC.

This clonotype was counted at least ten times. This sequence joins TRBV12-3 or TRBV12-4 and TRBJ1-1; possibly TRBD1 for D (5 bases). V shed 2 bases and J shed 7 bases, with 11 bases lying between them. The CDR3 runs 13 residues. The CDR3 loop reads CASSLSGKGEAFF. The CDR3 coding sequence is TGTGCCAGCAGTTTATCAGGGAAAGGTGAAGCTTTCTTT.

Many counts were recorded for this clonotype. V gene TRBV2 combines with J gene TRBJ2-2; 8 positions agree with TRBD1. Germline assignment: CDR1 SNHLY and CDR2 FYNNEI. The CDR3 sequence is 14 residues long. The trim removed 6 bases at V and 2 bases at J, leaving 2 bases unmatched. CDR3 coding DNA: TGTGCCAGCAGGGGACAGGATAACACCGGGGAGCTGTTTTTT. This gives the protein CASRGQDNTGELFF.

The chain joins TRBV4-2 to TRBJ1-6; TRBD1 agrees at 10 bases. CDR1 LGHNA and CDR2 YNFKEQ come from the germline V gene. V shed 6 bases and J 8 bases; nucleotides not matched to a gene: 7. The CDR3 covers 15 residues. CDR3 in amino acids: CASRDRQGADSPLHF. CDR3 sequence (DNA): TGTGCCAGCAGAGACCGACAGGGGGCTGATTCACCCCTCCACTTT.

A few counts support this clonotype. The chain has TRBV28 and TRBJ2-6; D might be TRBD1 (5 bases). CDR1 is MDHEN, CDR2 SYDVKM, per germline. V lost 4 bases, J lost 0 bases, and 13 bases lay in between. CDR3 length: 17 residues. The DNA of the CDR3 is TGTGCCAGCAGTTCTCAGGGTGTTTCCTCTGGGGCCAACGTCCTGACTTTC. Protein: CASSSQGVSSGANVLTF.

V and J are TRBV9 and TRBJ2-3, with D perhaps matching TRBD1 or TRBD2 (5 bases each). The ends were cut back, 5 bases at V and 1 base at J, with 11 bases in the middle. Germline assignment: CDR1 SGDLS and CDR2 YYNGEE. The CDR3 covers 14 residues. CDR3 loop: CASSPWDGTDTQYF. CDR3 DNA: TGTGCCAGCAGTCCTTGGGACGGCACAGATACGCAGTATTTT.

Only a few counts were recorded for this clonotype. In DNA, the CDR3 is TGTGCCAGTAGTATTGGGTCAGGGAGCACTGAAGCTTTCTTT. This sequence encodes CASSIGSGSTEAFF. The rearrangement joins TRBV19 to TRBJ1-1, with D perhaps matching TRBD1 (5 bases). Per germline, CDR1 LNHDA and CDR2 SQIVND (reference sequence). The CDR3 runs 14 residues. Trimming cost V 3 bases and J 4 bases, with 12 bases left between them.

This clonotype showed up just a few times. The chain employs TRBV29-1 and TRBJ2-1; the D gene is possibly TRBD1 (5 bases). Germline CDR1 reads SQVTM; CDR2 reads ANQGSEA. CDR3 length: 20 amino acids. V was clipped by 3 bases and J by 5 bases, with 32 bases between them. CDR3 in amino acids: CSVDGLDDLTQGFFDNEQFF. CDR3 nucleotide sequence: TGCAGCGTTGATGGTCTCGACGATCTAACCCAGGGATTTTTTGACAATGAGCAGTTCTTC.

This clonotype has a handful of counts. V usage is TRBV27 and J usage is TRBJ2-7; TRBD1 is a possible D gene (7 bases). From germline, CDR1 is MNHEY and CDR2 SMNVEV (reference sequence). CDR3 length: 15 amino acids. Between the trimmed V and J ends, which lost 3 bases and 1 base, there was a span of 13 bases. The CDR3 DNA reads TGTGCCAGCAGTTTGAAGGCAGGGGGGTCCTACGAGCAGTACTTC. Translating gives CASSLKAGGSYEQYF.

This clonotype was counted a few times. A junction boundary mismatches the germline segment, possibly from a read error. The chain recombines TRBV27 with TRBJ2-2; 16 bases line up with TRBD2. The CDR3 contains 17 residues. Per the germline V gene, CDR1 is MNHEY and CDR2 is SMNVEV (reference sequence). The CDR3 DNA reads as TGTGCCAGCAGTCCGGGACTAGCGGGAGGGCCGACCGGGGAGCTGTCTTTT. This encodes CASSPGLAGGPTGELSF.

The DNA for the CDR3 is TGCAGTGCTCGAGTCCCGGGACAGGGCCGCCGGGAGCTGTTTTTT. Translated: CSARVPGQGRRELFF. The chain is built from TRBV20-1 and TRBJ2-2; 9 nucleotides agree with TRBD1. Germline loops: CDR1 DFQATT, CDR2 SNEGSKA (reference sequence). The CDR3 extends over 15 amino acids. The V and J ends lost 5 bases and 9 bases, in that order; junction bases with no gene match: 13.

The table lists this clonotype with many counts. The chain has TRBV29-1 and TRBJ1-2, with D possibly matching TRBD1 (5 bases). The CDR3 runs to 15 residues. V shed 2 bases and J shed 4 bases, with 17 bases lying between them. Germline V gives CDR1 SQVTM, CDR2 ANQGSEA. The CDR3 DNA follows: TGCAGCGTTGAACAGGGAGTCGGAGGTATCTATGGCTACACCTTC. This codes for CSVEQGVGGIYGYTF.

This clonotype was seen a few times. V is TRBV28 and J is TRBJ1-5; no clear D gene. This CDR3 contains 14 residues. Germline V gene sequence: CDR1 MDHEN, CDR2 SYDVKM. Trimming stripped 5 bases from V and 0 bases from J, with 8 bases between. CDR3 protein: CASSPGSSNQPQHF. CDR3 DNA: TGTGCCAGCAGTCCCGGCAGTAGCAATCAGCCCCAGCATTTT.

In this sample, this clonotype turned up many times. The chain is built from TRBV3-1 and TRBJ1-3; no firm D call. The CDR3 runs to 17 residues. V was cut by 0 bases and J by 4 bases, with 16 bases left in between. Germline V gene data show CDR1 as LGHDT and CDR2 as YNNKEL (reference sequence). The CDR3: CASSQDNPQGSGNTIYF. The CDR3 DNA reads TGTGCCAGCAGCCAAGATAATCCCCAAGGATCGGGAAACACCATATATTTT.

For the CDR3, the DNA is TGCAGTGCTCCTAAAATAGGGGGAGCTTGGGTGAATGAGCAGTTCTTC. Protein product: CSAPKIGGAWVNEQFF. This sequence joins TRBV20-1 and TRBJ2-1; D is possibly TRBD1 (6 bases). This CDR3 region has 16 residues. The ends were cut back, 5 bases at V and 7 bases at J, with 24 bases in the middle. Per the germline V gene, CDR1 is DFQATT and CDR2 is SNEGSKA (reference sequence).

This chain joins TRBV25-1 and TRBJ2-7; D is possibly TRBD1 or TRBD2 (5 bases each). Germline CDR1 reads MGHDK; CDR2 reads SYGVNS. The CDR3 has 16 amino acids. V lost 1 base to trimming and J lost 0 bases, with 13 bases between them. This CDR3 is CASSESGFRGSYEQYF. CDR3 DNA sequence: TGTGCCAGCAGTGAATCAGGGTTTCGGGGCTCCTACGAGCAGTACTTC.

On this clonotype itself: Germline is not matched at one junction end, which may reflect a read error. The V gene is TRBV12-3 or TRBV12-4, the J gene TRBJ2-1; the match to TRBD2 covers 9 bases. The CDR3 length is 14 residues. DNA of the CDR3: TGTGCCAGCAGTGTAGCGGGAGCTATTAATGGGCAGTTCTTC. This sequence encodes CASSVAGAINGQFF.

This clonotype occurred many times. This rearrangement joins TRBV5-1 to TRBJ2-5; D tentatively reads TRBD1 or TRBD2 (6 bases each). The CDR3 spans 16 residues. Looked up from germline, CDR1 is SGHRS and CDR2 is YFSETQ. V lost 3 bases and J lost 5, with 20 bases in between. CDR3 region: CASSWLAGGAGETQYF. CDR3 DNA: TGCGCCAGCAGCTGGCTCGCCGGGGGCGCGGGGGAGACCCAGTACTTC.

The chain recombines TRBV20-1 with TRBJ2-3; D uncertain. Germline CDR1 reads DFQATT; CDR2 reads SNEGSKA (reference sequence). Deletions cut 0 bases from V and 5 bases from J, with 6 bases between. CDR3 length equals 12 residues. The DNA of the CDR3 is TGCAGTGCTAGAGACAACCTAGATACGCAGTATTTT. As protein: CSARDNLDTQYF.

This clonotype was seen repeatedly, ten times or more. This chain links TRBV20-1 with TRBJ2-3, with D uncertain. Per germline, CDR1 DFQATT and CDR2 SNEGSKA (reference sequence). V lost 0 bases, J lost 3 bases, and 16 bases lay in between. The CDR3 runs to 16 residues. Here the CDR3 reads CSARDPGARWTDTQYF. CDR3 nucleotide sequence: TGCAGTGCTAGAGATCCTGGTGCTAGATGGACAGATACGCAGTATTTT.

This clonotype was counted a few times. This sequence joins TRBV7-8 and TRBJ1-1, with D unresolved. Germline assignment: CDR1 SGHVS and CDR2 FQNEAQ. Trimming took 3 bases from V and 5 from J, leaving 13 bases between them. The CDR3 sequence is 14 residues long. CDR3 protein: CASSFPPPGTEAFF. CDR3 in DNA: TGTGCCAGCAGCTTCCCGCCCCCGGGTACTGAAGCTTTCTTT.

The CDR3 spells CARGTVLNQPQHF. The DNA for the CDR3 is TGTGCCAGGGGGACAGTCCTCAATCAGCCCCAGCATTTT. This chain connects TRBV27 to TRBJ1-5, with 7 positions matching TRBD1. The CDR3 is 13 amino acids. Germline V lookup: CDR1 MNHEY, CDR2 SMNVEV (reference sequence). V was pared by 9 bases and J by 3 bases, with 5 bases of the junction left unmatched.

This clonotype showed up many times. This rearrangement joins TRBV11-2 to TRBJ2-7; 14 bases are a match to TRBD2. Per germline, CDR1 SGHAT and CDR2 FQNNGV. This CDR3 is built from 15 residues. V was clipped by 7 bases and J by 2 bases; unmatched bases: 4. As DNA, the CDR3 is TGTGCCAGCAACCCGGGACTAGCGGGGGCCTACGAGCAGTACTTC. It yields the protein CASNPGLAGAYEQYF.

In this sample, this clonotype turned up many times. The chain links TRBV2 to TRBJ1-2; 9 positions match TRBD1. Germline V gene sequence: CDR1 SNHLY, CDR2 FYNNEI. CDR3 length: 16 residues. The trim removed 4 bases at V and 0 bases at J, leaving 6 bases unmatched. The CDR3 DNA reads TGTGCCAGCAGTGTAGTTGGGACAGGGCCTAACTATGGCTACACCTTC. Encoded protein: CASSVVGTGPNYGYTF.